This TCR beta chain is from a study of beta chain features in type 1 diabetes. Study-level information: Over all samples combined, 90 million to 140 million sorted cells were examined. The study, taken as a whole, reports: When Type 1 diabetes patients were examined, their TCRB CDR3s proved moderately but significantly shorter in all four CD4+ subsets.

On this clone: Its antigen is undetermined.

Researchers reported sorting CD4+ naive, central memory, regulatory and stem cell-like memory cells via CD45RO/CCR7/CD25/CD127/CD95/CD27. The CDR3 spans 13 residues. Germline CDR1 ENHRY, CDR2 SYGVKD. V was clipped by 6 bases and J by 5 bases, with 11 bases between them. Sequenced material consisted of expressed TCRB transcripts (all of the isolated RNA was reverse transcribed). Profiled with immunoSEQ multiplex PCR; TCRdb holds only in-frame clones, not every one. The table shows hundreds of thousands of clones, with about 12% occurring only once. The J gene is TRBJ1-5, the V gene TRBV10-3; the D gene is possibly TRBD1 (6 bases). This sequence was found in a man between 18 and 35 years old in good health. The sample taken for sequencing was naive CD4+ T cells from blood. The CDR3 spells CAISGTPDQPQHF. The CDR3 DNA follows: TGTGCCATCAGCGGGACACCTGATCAGCCCCAGCATTTT.